A selection of T cell receptor beta chains follows, all from one sample in a study of pediatric ulcerative colitis. The protocol was immunoSEQ multiplex PCR, while the TCRdb copy is restricted to in-frame clones and leaves out a portion. The sample yields tens of thousands of clones, 60% to 75% seen once. The sequenced sample consisted of gut tissue. The receptors here all came from a boy under 18 with severe ulcerative colitis. The CDR3 runs from the conserved cysteine through the conserved F or W. A D gene is named only where the DNA matches it firmly. A clone size is listed for some rows: how often the clone was seen (once, few, many), or a class if it is expanded.

d_call j_call v_call clone_size cdr3_aa cdr3_nt
- TRBJ1-1 TRBV11-2 few CASKIMNTEAFF TGTGCCAGCAAAATAATGAACACTGAAGCTTTCTTT
- TRBJ1-1 TRBV6-5 - CASSYSETTEAFF TGTGCCAGCAGTTACTCGGAGACCACTGAAGCTTTCTTT
TRBD2 TRBJ2-7 TRBV6-1 - CASSESAGPFWEQYF TGTGCCAGCAGTGAATCAGCGGGGCCCTTTTGGGAGCAGTACTTC
- TRBJ1-3 TRBV2 - CASSEVSRGNTIYF TGTGCCAGCAGTGAAGTATCTCGGGGAAACACCATATATTTT
- TRBJ1-2 TRBV19 - CASTGGSVNGYTF TGTGCCAGTACTGGGGGATCGGTGAATGGCTACACCTTC
- TRBJ1-3 TRBV6-1 - CASSEATGGHLSGNTIYF TGTGCCAGCAGTGAAGCGACCGGGGGGCACCTCTCTGGAAACACCATATATTTT
- TRBJ2-5 TRBV4-1 - CASSKGEYQSEETQYF TGCGCCAGCAGCAAAGGGGAGTACCAGTCGGAAGAGACCCAGTACTTC
- TRBJ1-4 TRBV7-2 once CASSLRGGMDEKLFF TGTGCCAGCAGCTTAAGGGGAGGGATGGACGAAAAACTGTTTTTT
TRBD1 TRBJ1-2 TRBV14 once CASSQRAPGTGDGYTF TGTGCCAGCAGCCAAAGGGCCCCTGGGACAGGGGATGGCTACACCTTC
TRBD1 TRBJ1-2 TRBV18 - CASSPPAGGVYGYTF TGTGCCAGCTCACCACCGGCAGGGGGGGTCTATGGCTACACCTTC
- TRBJ2-3 TRBV4-1 once CASSETGRTEDTQYF TGCGCCAGCAGCGAAACGGGTCGAACAGAGGATACGCAGTATTTT
- TRBJ2-5 TRBV11-1 - CASSTIQITQETQYF TGTGCCAGCAGTACGATACAGATTACTCAAGAGACCCAGTACTTC
- TRBJ1-6 TRBV10-1 few CASSADYNSPLHF TGCGCCAGCAGTGCGGATTATAATTCACCCCTCCACTTT
- TRBJ2-7 TRBV7-9 - CASSSDGEQYF TGTGCCAGCAGCTCGGACGGTGAGCAGTACTTC
- TRBJ2-5 TRBV10-3 - CAISDGSRGQETQYF TGTGCCATCAGTGACGGGAGTAGGGGCCAAGAGACCCAGTACTTC
TRBD1 TRBJ2-2 TRBV6-5 - CASSPGTGGRELFF TGTGCCAGCAGCCCCGGGACAGGGGGCAGGGAGCTGTTTTTT
- TRBJ1-4 TRBV14 - CASSQDLLNEKLFF TGTGCCAGCAGCCAGGACCTTCTAAATGAAAAACTGTTTTTT
TRBD1 TRBJ1-3 TRBV7-8 - CASSRQGNSGNTIYF TGTGCCAGCAGCCGACAGGGTAACTCTGGAAACACCATATATTTT
TRBD1 TRBJ2-1 TRBV7-3 - CASTQDRSYNEQFF TGTGCCAGCACTCAGGACAGGTCATACAATGAGCAGTTCTTC
- TRBJ1-3 TRBV5-6 - CASSPGTVSGNTIYF TGTGCCAGCAGCCCCGGGACGGTCTCTGGAAACACCATATATTTT
TRBD1 TRBJ1-1 TRBV7-9 - CASSRPTGENTEAFF TGTGCCAGCAGCCGACCGACAGGGGAGAACACTGAAGCTTTCTTT
- TRBJ2-1 TRBV6-1 few CASSDKYHPYNEQFF TGTGCCAGCAGTGATAAGTACCACCCCTACAATGAGCAGTTCTTC
TRBD1 TRBJ1-4 TRBV29-1 once CSVSAGTGNEKLFF TGCAGCGTTTCCGCCGGGACAGGCAATGAAAAACTGTTTTTT
TRBD2 TRBJ2-1 TRBV6-5 - CASSQTSGGSGQFF TGTGCCAGCAGTCAGACTAGCGGGGGGTCCGGGCAGTTCTTC
- TRBJ2-5 TRBV11-3 - CASSFGETETQYF TGTGCCAGCAGCTTCGGAGAGACAGAGACCCAGTACTTC
- TRBJ1-2 TRBV4-1 few CASSQVRFRTDYYGYTF TGCGCCAGCAGCCAAGTACGCTTTCGGACAGATTACTATGGCTACACCTTC
- TRBJ2-1 TRBV6-1 - CASSGGAGHRHEQFF TGTGCCAGCAGTGGGGGGGCAGGTCATCGTCATGAGCAGTTCTTC
- TRBJ1-1 TRBV19 - CASSRTGEAFF TGTGCCAGTAGCCGTACAGGGGAAGCTTTCTTT
- TRBJ1-1 TRBV19 - CASSISLFGTEAFF TGTGCCAGTAGTATATCCCTGTTTGGGACTGAAGCTTTCTTT
TRBD2 TRBJ2-7 TRBV5-5 - CASSLGVSGSYEQYF TGTGCCAGCAGCTTGGGTGTTAGCGGGTCCTACGAGCAGTACTTC
- TRBJ1-3 TRBV5-6 - CASSPRTALTTGNTIYF TGTGCCAGCAGCCCCCGGACAGCCCTCACTACTGGAAACACCATATATTTT
TRBD2 TRBJ2-5 TRBV7-9 - CASRPGLAGGPWETQYF TGTGCCAGCAGACCGGGACTAGCGGGGGGGCCGTGGGAGACCCAGTACTTC
- TRBJ1-1 TRBV4-2 - CASSQSNTEAFF TGTGCCAGCAGCCAATCAAACACTGAAGCTTTCTTT
- TRBJ2-6 TRBV6-6 - CASSQRADGANVLTF TGTGCCAGCAGTCAGAGGGCGGATGGGGCCAACGTCCTGACTTTC
- TRBJ1-2 TRBV6-6 - CASNPGPTGLYGYTF TGTGCCAGCAATCCGGGACCCACGGGGCTCTATGGCTACACCTTC
- TRBJ1-4 TRBV4-2 - CASSQVGVSEKLFF TGTGCCAGCAGCCAAGTCGGGGTTTCGGAAAAACTGTTTTTT
TRBD1 TRBJ2-7 TRBV5-5 few CASSLEGQIKQYF TGTGCCAGCAGCTTGGAGGGACAGATAAAGCAGTACTTC
- TRBJ2-3 TRBV6-1 - CASSELVGVSTDTQYF TGTGCCAGCAGTGAACTAGTGGGGGTTAGCACAGATACGCAGTATTTT
- TRBJ2-5 TRBV19 - CASSIVRLRGQETQYF TGTGCCAGTAGTATAGTCCGTCTCCGGGGGCAAGAGACCCAGTACTTC
- TRBJ2-1 TRBV28 - CASTSGGAINEQFF TGTGCCAGCACTAGTGGGGGGGCCATTAATGAGCAGTTCTTC
- TRBJ2-2 TRBV7-6 - CASSSTTGELFF TGTGCCAGCAGCTCAACTACCGGGGAGCTGTTTTTT
- TRBJ1-6 TRBV4-1 few CASSQAFRGGNSPLHF TGCGCCAGCAGCCAAGCGTTCAGGGGAGGGAATTCACCCCTCCACTTT
TRBD1 TRBJ2-2 TRBV5-1 few CASSPEGTGGGTGELFF TGCGCCAGCAGCCCGGAAGGGACAGGGGGCGGAACCGGGGAGCTGTTTTTT
- TRBJ2-7 TRBV9 - CASSYSPGLGEQYF TGTGCCAGCAGCTACTCTCCAGGGCTAGGCGAGCAGTACTTC
- TRBJ2-7 TRBV4-1 - CASSQVGQNSYEQYF TGCGCCAGCAGCCAAGTCGGGCAAAACTCCTACGAGCAGTACTTC
- TRBJ1-2 TRBV7-9 - CASGQGTSYGYTF TGTGCCAGCGGTCAGGGGACGAGCTATGGCTACACCTTC
- TRBJ2-1 TRBV6-1 - CASSEAQGYNEQFF TGTGCCAGCAGTGAAGCGCAGGGCTACAATGAGCAGTTCTTC
- TRBJ2-1 TRBV11-2 - CASSWGSNEQFF TGTGCCAGCAGCTGGGGGTCCAATGAGCAGTTCTTC
- TRBJ2-7 TRBV30 - CAWSPTENYEQYF TGTGCCTGGAGTCCCACGGAGAACTACGAGCAGTACTTC
- TRBJ1-5 TRBV19 - CASRWDSNQPQHF TGTGCCAGTCGTTGGGATAGCAATCAGCCCCAGCATTTT
- TRBJ2-7 TRBV7-7 - CASSPNPGKSYEQYF TGTGCTAGCAGCCCAAACCCCGGAAAATCCTACGAGCAGTACTTC
TRBD1 TRBJ1-4 TRBV6-1 few CASSVNSGGTNEKLFF TGTGCCAGCAGTGTCAACTCAGGGGGCACTAATGAAAAACTGTTTTTT
- TRBJ2-1 TRBV14 - CASSQGMNLRDSSSYNEQFF TGTGCCAGCAGCCAAGGGATGAATCTCCGGGACTCGAGCTCCTACAATGAGCAGTTCTTC
- TRBJ2-7 TRBV6-1 - CASSAQEGSGEQYF TGTGCCAGCAGTGCCCAGGAAGGGAGCGGCGAGCAGTACTTC
- TRBJ1-5 TRBV21-1 - CASSFEDREMGLYWDQHF TGTGCCAGCAGCTTTGAGGACAGGGAGATGGGGTTGTATTGGGACCAGCATTTT
- TRBJ2-3 TRBV30 - CAWGTRRVDTDTQYF TGTGCCTGGGGAACAAGACGGGTAGACACAGATACGCAGTATTTT
- TRBJ1-1 TRBV11-3 - CASSFGSGAEAFF TGTGCCAGCAGCTTCGGAAGTGGGGCTGAAGCTTTCTTT